One sample yielded the 22 T cell receptor beta chains listed below, sequenced in a study of response to subunit inactivated influenza vaccine. From the RT-PCR reads, TCRdb called clonotypes with MiXCR, one entry per CDR3 protein. The table lists fewer than 550,000 distinct CDR3 sequences, 25% of them singletons, with under 2.5% in the top ten. The sequenced sample was CD4+ T cells sorted from PBMCs, obtained 5 days after vaccination. The receptors were gathered from a man in his forties or fifties who received an inactivated influenza vaccine.

V usage is TRBV28 and J usage is TRBJ2-7, with 7 bases aligning to TRBD2. The CDR3 contains 14 residues. Germline V gene lookup returns CDR1 MDHEN and CDR2 SYDVKM. V lost 5 bases and J lost 5; bases outside the gene matches: 9. DNA of the CDR3: TGTGCCAGCAGTCCCCACTTAGCGGGTAACGAGCAGTACTTC. Residues: CASSPHLAGNEQYF.

This clonotype was seen ten or more times. The V call is TRBV6-1, the J call TRBJ1-1; D is unclear. CDR3 size: 12 residues. Trimming pared 5 bases from V and 0 bases from J, leaving 4 bases between. Germline values: CDR1 MNHNS, CDR2 SASEGT. CDR3 DNA sequence: TGTGCCAGCAGTCGGCTGAACACTGAAGCTTTCTTT. This translates into CASSRLNTEAFF.

This clonotype appeared a few times. This chain connects TRBV7-9 to TRBJ1-5; TRBD1 matches 11 bases. The germline CDR1 and CDR2 sequences are SEHNR and FQNEAQ (reference sequence). There are 16 residues in the CDR3. V trimming: 1 base; J trimming: 6 bases; junction bases outside the gene matches: 5. The DNA for the CDR3 is TGTGCCAGCAGCTTAGGATCCGGGACAGGGGGTCAGCCCCAGCATTTT. Protein sequence: CASSLGSGTGGQPQHF.

This clonotype was detected a few times. The chain joins TRBV28 to TRBJ2-1, with 8 bases aligning to TRBD2. V gave up 2 bases and J gave up 7 bases; unmatched junction bases: 7. Per germline, CDR1 MDHEN and CDR2 SYDVKM. The CDR3 runs 15 residues. CDR3 DNA sequence: TGTGCCAGCAGTTTAATCGGGGGGGCGGAGAATGAGCAGTTCTTC. Translated, it gives CASSLIGGAENEQFF.

The chain employs TRBV20-1 and TRBJ2-7; 7 bases are shared with TRBD2. Germline loops: CDR1 DFQATT, CDR2 SNEGSKA (reference sequence). V trimming: 6 bases; J trimming: 2 bases; junction bases outside the gene matches: 10. The CDR3 extends over 14 amino acids. The chain's CDR3 is CSAKPPGLTYEQYF. Here the CDR3 DNA reads TGCAGTGCAAAACCTCCGGGACTAACCTACGAGCAGTACTTC.

This clonotype was detected only a few times. The chain recombines TRBV20-1 with TRBJ2-3, with 14 bases that match TRBD2. Germline V lookup: CDR1 DFQATT, CDR2 SNEGSKA (reference sequence). The V segment lost 3 bases and the J segment 5 bases; nucleotides outside the gene matches: 10. This CDR3 contains 17 residues. In nucleotides, the CDR3 is TGCAGTGCTAGGACCCAGGGACTAGCGGGAGCTATAGATACGCAGTATTTT. It yields the protein CSARTQGLAGAIDTQYF.

V and J are TRBV20-1 and TRBJ1-6, with 7 bases identical to TRBD1. Germline V gene lookup returns CDR1 DFQATT and CDR2 SNEGSKA (reference sequence). With V trimmed by 6 bases and J by 18 bases, 23 bases remained unmatched. CDR3 length equals 15 residues. CDR3 residues: CSAAGTAQALSIHHF. CDR3 nucleotides: TGCAGTGCGGCCGGGACAGCCCAGGCGTTATCGATTCACCACTTT.

V is TRBV7-2 and J is TRBJ1-4; D call uncertain. V lost 5 bases and J 5 bases, leaving 12 bases between the germline ends. This CDR3 has 14 amino acids. Germline CDR1 and CDR2: SGHTA and FQGNSA. The CDR3 DNA sequence: TGTGCCAGCAGCCGCGTGCCCCAGAATGAAAAACTGTTTTTT. Protein sequence: CASSRVPQNEKLFF. Using reference TRBV7-2 and TRBJ1-4 for the parts outside the CDR3, the full variable domain is GAGVSQSPSNKVTEKGKDVELRCDPISGHTALYWYRQSLGQGLEFLIYFQGNSAPDKSGLPSDRFSAERTGGSVSTLTIQRTQQEDSAVYLCASSRVPQNEKLFFGSGTQLSVL.

This clonotype has ten or more counts. The chain links TRBV4-3 to TRBJ2-7; D is unresolved. Germline V CDR1 and CDR2: LGHNA, YSLEER. The CDR3 loop spans 13 amino acids. V was cut by 0 bases and J by 3 bases, with 6 bases left in between. CDR3 sequence: CASSQDRGYEQYF. The CDR3 DNA reads as TGCGCCAGCAGCCAAGATCGTGGCTACGAGCAGTACTTC.

The V and J genes are TRBV4-3 and TRBJ2-5; no reliable D call. Germline values: CDR1 LGHNA, CDR2 YSLEER. There are 15 residues in the CDR3. V lost 1 base and J lost 1, with 10 bases in between. The CDR3 sequence: CASSQGGNPQETQYF. The DNA for the CDR3 is TGCGCCAGCAGCCAAGGAGGAAACCCCCAAGAGACCCAGTACTTC.

This clonotype is a singleton in its sample. The chain couples TRBV3-1 to TRBJ2-3; 10 bases map to TRBD2. Germline V gene data show CDR1 as LGHDT and CDR2 as YNNKEL (reference sequence). J gave up 4 bases and V 7 bases, and 8 bases lay outside the gene matches. CDR3 length: 15 amino acids. The CDR3 sequence: CASKPAGGRSDTQYF. Here the CDR3 DNA reads TGTGCCAGCAAACCAGCGGGGGGGAGGTCAGATACGCAGTATTTT.

A few counts support this clonotype. The V and J genes are TRBV3-1 and TRBJ1-1; 12 bases align to TRBD1. The CDR3 runs 17 residues. The V and J ends lost 4 bases and 5 bases, in that order; junction bases with no gene match: 11. Germline-derived CDR1 and CDR2 are LGHDT and YNNKEL (reference sequence). CDR3 protein: CASSRGTGGSWGTEAFF. The DNA for the CDR3 is TGTGCCAGCAGCCGAGGGACAGGGGGCAGTTGGGGGACTGAAGCTTTCTTT.

This sequence joins TRBV6-1 and TRBJ1-2; perhaps TRBD1 as D (6 bases). The germline V and J ends were trimmed by 8 bases and 10 bases, with 26 bases remaining between them. CDR3 length: 15 residues. Germline V lookup: CDR1 MNHNS, CDR2 SASEGT. The CDR3 sequence is CASSVGGRGAKVYTF. The CDR3 DNA reads as TGTGCCAGCTCAGTAGGGGGGCGGGGGGCCAAAGTCTACACCTTC.

This clonotype was detected only a few times. V is TRBV20-1 and J is TRBJ2-3; 7 bases fit TRBD2. Germline V CDR1 and CDR2: DFQATT, SNEGSKA (reference sequence). The J segment lost 8 bases and the V segment lost 0 bases, leaving 17 bases of the junction unmatched. CDR3 length: 17 residues. The CDR3 here is CSARDSGPNPAHFTQYF. The CDR3 DNA sequence: TGCAGTGCTAGAGATAGCGGGCCGAACCCAGCACATTTTACGCAGTATTTT.

The chain has TRBV20-1 and TRBJ2-7, with 10 nucleotides matching TRBD1. CDR1 DFQATT and CDR2 SNEGSKA come from the germline V gene (reference sequence). The trim removed 2 bases at V and 2 bases at J, leaving 3 bases unmatched. This CDR3 is 14 amino acids long. In DNA, the CDR3 is TGCAGTGCTAGACCCGGGACAGGGGCCTACGAGCAGTACTTC. This translates into CSARPGTGAYEQYF.

This clonotype has just a few counts. The chain employs TRBV5-6 and TRBJ2-5; D uncertain. Germline values: CDR1 SGHDT, CDR2 YYEEEE. The CDR3 has 14 amino acids. Trimming took off 0 bases at V and 5 bases at J, with 11 bases between the two ends. CDR3 in DNA: TGTGCCAGCAGCTTGGTGGGGTTCGGGGAGACCCAGTACTTC. This translates into CASSLVGFGETQYF.

The chain joins TRBV12-3 or TRBV12-4 to TRBJ2-1; tentatively, D is TRBD2 (6 bases). This CDR3 contains 16 residues. V gave up 7 bases and J gave up 10 bases, with 26 bases separating them. Here the CDR3 DNA reads TGTGCCAGCACCCCCACCGATAGGGCGGGGCTTGGGGAGCAGTTCTTC. Amino acids: CASTPTDRAGLGEQFF.

The rearrangement uses TRBV6-5 and TRBJ2-5; D remains unclear. This CDR3 has 13 amino acids. The V end lost 2 bases, the J end lost 4 bases, and 8 bases lay between the germline ends. The germline V gene has CDR1 MNHEY and CDR2 SVGAGI. The CDR3 reads CASSYVVGETQYF. CDR3 sequence (DNA): TGTGCCAGCAGTTACGTGGTGGGAGAGACCCAGTACTTC.

The J gene is TRBJ2-3, the V gene TRBV24-1, with D tentatively TRBD1 or TRBD2 (5 bases each). Per germline, CDR1 KGHDR and CDR2 SFDVKD. CDR3 length: 11 amino acids. The V end was cut by 10 bases, the J end by 3 bases, with 7 bases between. The CDR3 region is CATGTTDTQYF. CDR3 sequence (DNA): TGTGCCACGGGGACGACAGATACGCAGTATTTT.

This clonotype was detected many times. The chain employs TRBV29-1 and TRBJ2-7; 9 bases fit TRBD2. Losses at the gene ends were 2 bases for V and 4 bases for J; bases not matched to a gene: 6. Germline V gene lookup returns CDR1 SQVTM and CDR2 ANQGSEA. This CDR3 is 14 amino acids long. The CDR3 coding sequence is TGCAGCGTTGAATTTAGCGGGAGAGGTTACGAGCAGTACTTC. Protein sequence: CSVEFSGRGYEQYF.

The chain is built from TRBV7-3 and TRBJ2-2; TRBD2 agrees at 10 bases. The CDR3 is 16 residues long. The ends lost 5 bases at V and 2 bases at J; junction bases unmatched: 5. Germline V gene lookup returns CDR1 SGHTA and CDR2 FQGTGA. The CDR3 protein is CASSPWTSGNTGELFF. DNA of the CDR3: TGTGCCAGCAGCCCATGGACTAGCGGAAACACCGGGGAGCTGTTTTTT.

Only a few counts were recorded for this clonotype. The gene calls are TRBV5-5 and TRBJ1-5; TRBD1 aligns across 10 bases. This CDR3 contains 15 residues. Germline V gene lookup returns CDR1 SGHKS and CDR2 YYEKEE (reference sequence). With 0 bases clipped from V and 4 bases from J, the junction kept 1 base outside the gene matches. The CDR3 here is CASSLGGQGNQPQHF. The CDR3 nucleotides read TGTGCCAGCAGCTTGGGGGGACAGGGGAATCAGCCCCAGCATTTT.